The clone carrying this TCR beta chain was picked up a small number of times. No antigen is known for it. This entry comes from a study of OX40 agonist ivuxolimab in advanced cancers. Findings and caveats of the study: The authors also found low normalized T-cell clonal expansion in some nonresponders. Clonal expansion by week 6 occurred in CD4+ and CD8+ blood T cells (at 0.1 to 3.0 mg/kg).

TCRdb keeps only in-frame clones here, not all; method: immunoSEQ multiplex PCR. The sample lists roughly 72,000 clones; 81% were seen once. Autoimmune disease history or systemic immunosuppression barred patients. Sample: CD4+ or CD8+ T cells sorted from blood, taken in a trial of the OX40 agonist ivuxolimab. The sequence was obtained from an adult with an advanced solid tumor such as melanoma, head and neck, liver or kidney cancer.

This CDR3 is CASSFGQGLEKLFF. Here the CDR3 DNA reads TGTGCCAGCAGTTTTGGACAGGGTTTGGAAAAACTGTTTTTT. The V and J genes are TRBV27 and TRBJ1-4; 8 nucleotides agree with TRBD1. The germline V gene encodes CDR1 MNHEY and CDR2 SMNVEV (reference sequence). The CDR3 runs 14 residues. Losses at the gene ends were 3 bases for V and 8 bases for J; bases not matched to a gene: 5.